This TCR beta chain was obtained from a study of cytomegalovirus exposure and HLA in healthy donors. CDR1 and CDR2 (germline): MNHGY, SAAAGT. V lost 0 bases and J lost 0, with 11 bases in between. This CDR3 is built from 17 residues. This table comes from immunoSEQ multiplex PCR, and its TCRdb copy is limited to in-frame clones, with some not included. The table includes approximately 300,000 clones, roughly 87% detected once. The J gene is TRBJ2-2, the V gene TRBV6-8; D is uncertain. This TCR came from a woman younger than 45 in good health and CMV-seropositive. Input material: PBMCs. This CDR3 reads CASSYSKGDTNTGELFF. The CDR3 DNA is TGTGCCAGCAGTTACTCCAAAGGAGATACGAACACCGGGGAGCTGTTTTTT.